What follows describes a single T cell receptor (beta chain). The antigen is not known. This specimen belongs to a study of cytomegalovirus exposure and HLA in healthy donors. About the research overall: A later analysis reported the same platform for the 100 to 150 validation repertoires and the approximately 640 first-cohort repertoires. Study conclusions and caveats: There were some public TCRs occurring in many donors, but most TCR sequences were rare. In vitro work confirmed that a few CMV-associated chains recognize CMV antigens.

Profiled with immunoSEQ multiplex PCR; TCRdb holds only in-frame clones, not every one. The sample includes roughly 120,000 clones, roughly 90% seen only once; the top ten take approximately 1.5%. The source of this sequence is a woman under 40 in good health and CMV-seropositive. Source material: PBMCs.

The CDR3, as DNA: TGTGCCACCAGCAGCAACCCCCAGGTTGGGGCAGCTTTCTTT. It is translated as CATSSNPQVGAAFF. J is TRBJ1-1 and V is TRBV15; D is perhaps TRBD1 (5 bases). Trimming removed 3 bases from V and 10 bases from J, with 18 bases in between. Germline CDR1 is LNHNV and CDR2 is YYDKDF (reference sequence). The CDR3 runs to 14 residues. The full variable domain, its missing parts supplied by reference TRBV15 and TRBJ1-1, is DAMVIQNPRYQVTQFGKPVTLSCSQTLNHNVMYWYQQKSSQAPKLLFHYYDKDFNNEADTPDNFQSRRPNTSFCFLDIRSPGLGDTAMYLCATSSNPQVGAAFFGQGTRLTVV.